This T cell receptor (beta chain) was sequenced for a study of blood T cell repertoires in COVID-19 (dated by TCRdb to 2019 to 2021). Some background on the complete study: The collaborator samples originated in the United States, Italy and Spain and spanned the acute and convalescent phases of COVID-19. The material from the prospective study consisted of cDNA or gDNA derived from T cells, B-cell-depleted T cells, or PBMCs. The dataset comprised deeply sampled blood TCRbeta repertoires from subjects exposed to, actively infected with, or recovered from COVID-19. The repertoires were released in a freely available public database meant as a resource for research on the immune response to SARS-CoV-2. Samples were obtained from the ongoing ImmuneRACE study (first 160 participants) and from 1,254 subjects provided by 6 global collaborators. The sample metadata nearly always contained a de-identified subject ID, COVID-19 status, age in years and sex. HLA class I and class II types, where available, came from metadata supplied by the sample provider rather than from assay-based typing.

CDR1 is given as SGHRS and CDR2 as YFSETQ, both from the germline V gene. Trimming at the junction amounts to 2 bases on V and 0 bases on J, and the germline ends lie 5 bases apart. The CDR3, cysteine through phenylalanine, is 14 amino acids long. The CDR3 DNA has 42 bases and is translated from base 1. Results and caveats for the whole study, not just this receptor: The amount of clinical and demographic metadata varied by source and participant and was provided uncurated.

Each collaborating institution followed its own protocols to collect whole blood in K2EDTA tubes. Collaborator samples were shipped for TCRbeta analysis as frozen whole blood, isolated PBMCs, or DNA extracted from either sample type. TCRbeta CDR3 regions were amplified from genomic DNA by means of the immunoSEQ Assay, a bias-controlled multiplex PCR. Turning to the authors' computational methods: The number of nucleated cells in each sample was estimated from the amplification of reference gene primers within the assay. To quantify the absolute abundance of each unique TCRbeta CDR3 rearrangement, sequence reads were collapsed and filtered. Productive Simpson clonality was computed per sample as the square root of Simpson's diversity index over productive rearrangements. TCRdb stores this immuneACCESS table with in-frame sequences only. Part of the clones is absent; in the studies checked, under half of the shortfall reflects unresolved V genes, and no reason is known for the rest. D and trimming were read from the DNA, whereas the V and J calls and clone size are those reported in that table. The sample table shows tens of thousands of clones, and around 90% are seen once. Together, the top ten hold roughly 1.2% of the sample.

On this clone itself: The antigen this receptor binds is unknown. No base quality values were provided; no much bigger clone lies one nucleotide off.

Sequenced input: peripheral blood. The chain joins TRBV5-1 to TRBJ2-2, with no confidently assigned D gene. The receptor comes from a man aged 60-69 years with acute or convalescent COVID-19. The CDR3 has the sequence CASSLRANTGELFF. The DNA is as follows: TGCGCCAGCAGCTTAAGAGCGAACACCGGGGAGCTGTTTTTT.